This TCR beta chain was identified in a study of cytomegalovirus exposure and HLA in healthy donors. Points from the study as a whole: In a later analysis, productive TCRs from donors in an Asian-associated ancestry cluster reportedly carried fewer N-insertions than the cohort mean.

PCR involved 60 Vbeta and 13 Jbeta primers. Only in-frame clones appear in the TCRdb table, and some are missing; sequencing was by immunoSEQ multiplex PCR. The sample includes around 200,000 clones, around three quarters seen only once; the top ten take 2% to 2.5%. CDR1 and CDR2 (germline): SGHTA, FQGNSA. The CDR3 is made up of 15 amino acids. V was cut by 5 bases and J by 9 bases, with 20 bases left in between. Comments on this clone: Its antigen is unknown.

The genes are TRBV7-2 and TRBJ1-5; D is perhaps TRBD1 (6 bases). The TCR originated in a woman between 50 and 59 years old in good health and CMV-seronegative. The sequenced material came from PBMCs. The CDR3 nucleotides read TGTGCCAGCAGCATACCGGGACAACCCCCCGCGCCCCAGCATTTT. Translated: CASSIPGQPPAPQHF.